This TCR beta chain is from a study of beta chain features in type 1 diabetes. Sequenced material consisted of expressed TCRB transcripts (all of the isolated RNA was reverse transcribed). The protocol was immunoSEQ multiplex PCR, while the TCRdb copy is restricted to in-frame clones and leaves out a portion. This sample yields over 150,000 clones, of which approximately 8.1% are seen a single time; 0.65% belongs to the top ten. The germline gives CDR1 SEHNR, CDR2 FQNEAQ (reference sequence). This CDR3 contains 13 residues. V lost 0 bases and J lost 4, with 6 bases in between. The chain has TRBV7-9 and TRBJ1-1; no clear D. This receptor was identified in a man between 18 and 35 years old in good health. The specimen was central memory CD4+ T cells from blood. The CDR3 DNA is TGTGCCAGCAGCTTAGCGGCCCGCACTGAAGCTTTCTTT. It is translated as CASSLAARTEAFF. The whole variable domain, remainder taken from reference TRBV7-9 and TRBJ1-1, is DTGVSQNPRHKITKRGQNVTFRCDPISEHNRLYWYRQTLGQGPEFLTYFQNEAQLEKSRLLSDRFSAERPKGSFSTLEIQRTEQGDSAMYLCASSLAARTEAFFGQGTRLTVV.